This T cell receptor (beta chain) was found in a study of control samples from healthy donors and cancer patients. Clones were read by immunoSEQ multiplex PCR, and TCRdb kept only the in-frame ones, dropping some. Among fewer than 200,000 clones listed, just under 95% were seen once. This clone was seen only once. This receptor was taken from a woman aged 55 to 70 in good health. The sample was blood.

The CDR3 DNA reads TGTGCCAGCAGCGCCGCTTGGGGGGCAAGTGGGACCCAGTACTTC. Translating it yields CASSAAWGASGTQYF. This chain connects TRBV6-5 to TRBJ2-5; tentatively, D is TRBD1 or TRBD2 (6 bases each). Per germline, CDR1 MNHEY and CDR2 SVGAGI. The length of the CDR3 is 15 residues. Trimming left V 6 bases short and J 7 bases short, with 21 bases between.